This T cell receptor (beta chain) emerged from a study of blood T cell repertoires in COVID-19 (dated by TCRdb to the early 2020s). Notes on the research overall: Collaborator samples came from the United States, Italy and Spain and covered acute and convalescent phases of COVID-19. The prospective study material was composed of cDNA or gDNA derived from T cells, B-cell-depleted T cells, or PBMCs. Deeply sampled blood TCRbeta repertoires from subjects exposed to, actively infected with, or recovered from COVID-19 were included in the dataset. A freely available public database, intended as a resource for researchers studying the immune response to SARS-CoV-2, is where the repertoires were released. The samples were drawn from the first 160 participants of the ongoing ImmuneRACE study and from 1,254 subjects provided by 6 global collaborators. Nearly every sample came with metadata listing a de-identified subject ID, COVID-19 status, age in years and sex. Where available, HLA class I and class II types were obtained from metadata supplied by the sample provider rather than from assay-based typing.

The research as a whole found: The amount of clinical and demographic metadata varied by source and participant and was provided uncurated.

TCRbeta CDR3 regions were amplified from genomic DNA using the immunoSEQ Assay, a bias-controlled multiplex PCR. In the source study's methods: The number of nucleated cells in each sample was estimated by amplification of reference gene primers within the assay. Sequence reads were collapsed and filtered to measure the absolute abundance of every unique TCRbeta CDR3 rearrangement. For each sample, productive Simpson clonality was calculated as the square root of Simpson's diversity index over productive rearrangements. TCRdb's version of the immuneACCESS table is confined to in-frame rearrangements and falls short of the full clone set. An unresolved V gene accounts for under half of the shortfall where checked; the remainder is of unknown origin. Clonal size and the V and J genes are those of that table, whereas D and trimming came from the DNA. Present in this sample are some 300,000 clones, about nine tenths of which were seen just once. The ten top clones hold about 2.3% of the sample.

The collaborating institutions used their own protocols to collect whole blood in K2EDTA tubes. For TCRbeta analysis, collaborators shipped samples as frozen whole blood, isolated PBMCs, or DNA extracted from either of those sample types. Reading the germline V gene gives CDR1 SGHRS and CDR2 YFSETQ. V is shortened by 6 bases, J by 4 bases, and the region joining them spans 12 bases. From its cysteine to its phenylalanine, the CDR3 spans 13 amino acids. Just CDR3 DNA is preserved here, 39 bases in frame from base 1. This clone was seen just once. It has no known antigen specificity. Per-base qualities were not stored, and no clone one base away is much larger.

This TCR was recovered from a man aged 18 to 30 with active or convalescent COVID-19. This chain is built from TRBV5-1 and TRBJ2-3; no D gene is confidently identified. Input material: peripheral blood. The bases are TGCGCCAGCAATCTATACAGACCAGATACGCAGTATTTT. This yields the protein CASNLYRPDTQYF.